These T cell receptor beta chains were read from a single sample in a study of T cell responses to AZD1222 COVID-19 vaccine. Libraries were prepared by immunoSEQ multiplex PCR; TCRdb keeps only in-frame clonotypes and omits some of them. The sample holds about 82,000 clones, about nine tenths seen once. Sequencing was performed on peripheral blood, taken on day 0 of AZD1222 vaccination. The origin of the receptors is an adult in good health. CDR3s include the opening cysteine and the closing phenylalanine or tryptophan. D genes are given only for firm matches. Some rows have no size entry. The others give once, few or many, or a class for an expanded clone.

. | TRBJ1-4 | TRBD1 | TRBV28 | CASITTGTVSSINEKLFF | TGTGCCAGCATAACAACCGGGACAGTATCTTCCATTAATGAAAAACTGTTTTTT
. | TRBJ2-4 | TRBD1 | TRBV20-1 | CSASGQGMKAKNIQYF | TGCAGTGCTAGTGGACAGGGAATGAAAGCCAAAAACATTCAGTACTTC
. | TRBJ2-1 | . | TRBV9 | CASSARGETYNEQFF | TGTGCCAGCAGCGCACGCGGGGAGACCTACAATGAGCAGTTCTTC
. | TRBJ2-5 | . | TRBV5-1 | CASSANTEGTQYF | TGCGCCAGCAGTGCGAACACCGAGGGGACCCAGTACTTC
. | TRBJ2-1 | . | TRBV21-1 | CASSKNREGPPVNEQFF | TGTGCCAGCAGCAAAAATCGTGAGGGGCCTCCAGTGAATGAGCAGTTCTTC
. | TRBJ1-5 | . | TRBV20-1 | CSASGPRQPQHF | TGCAGTGCTAGTGGGCCCCGTCAGCCCCAGCATTTT
. | TRBJ2-7 | . | TRBV6-5 | CASQNTGRYEQYF | TGTGCCAGCCAGAATACAGGGAGGTACGAGCAGTACTTC
. | TRBJ1-5 | TRBD1 | TRBV18 | CASSSDRGNQPQHF | TGTGCCAGCTCATCAGACAGGGGCAATCAGCCCCAGCATTTT
. | TRBJ1-6 | . | TRBV6-5 | CASSYTRTSDSPLHF | TGTGCCAGCAGTTATACAAGGACCTCTGATTCACCCCTCCACTTT
. | TRBJ2-1 | . | TRBV5-1 | CASSLVPDEQFF | TGCGCCAGCAGCTTGGTACCGGACGAGCAGTTCTTC
. | TRBJ1-6 | . | TRBV30 | CAWSVWGDYSPLHF | TGTGCCTGGAGTGTTTGGGGGGATTATTCACCCCTCCACTTT
. | TRBJ1-6 | TRBD1 | TRBV19 | CASSIDGTANNSPLHF | TGTGCCAGTAGTATCGACGGGACAGCCAATAATTCACCCCTCCACTTT
. | TRBJ1-2 | TRBD1 | TRBV5-1 | CASSPSGGGRYGYTF | TGCGCCAGCAGCCCCTCAGGGGGCGGGAGATATGGCTACACCTTC
. | TRBJ2-5 | TRBD1 | TRBV27 | CASSLLGTGETQYF | TGTGCCAGCAGTTTACTCGGGACAGGGGAGACCCAGTACTTC
. | TRBJ1-2 | . | TRBV30 | CAWAVGGINTF | TGTGCCTGGGCCGTGGGGGGCATCAACACCTTC
. | TRBJ1-1 | . | TRBV7-2 | CASSRQENTEAFF | TGTGCCAGCAGCCGACAGGAGAACACTGAAGCTTTCTTT
once | TRBJ1-2 | . | TRBV7-9 | CASSRSGINYGYTF | TGTGCCAGCAGCCGGAGTGGGATAAACTATGGCTACACCTTC
. | TRBJ2-3 | . | TRBV7-2 | CASSLVGWGGTDTQYF | TGTGCCAGCAGCTTGGTAGGCTGGGGCGGCACAGATACGCAGTATTTT
. | TRBJ1-2 | TRBD1 | TRBV25-1 | CASRQGAGGYTF | TGTGCCAGCAGGCAGGGGGCAGGTGGCTACACCTTC
. | TRBJ1-3 | . | TRBV4-3 | CASSQDSLSSGNTIYF | TGCGCCAGCAGCCAAGATTCCCTTTCCTCAGGAAACACCATATATTTT
few | TRBJ2-1 | . | TRBV5-1 | CASSLGLREQFF | TGCGCCAGCAGCTTGGGGCTCCGGGAGCAGTTCTTC